This T cell receptor (beta chain) was identified during a study of glioma-infiltrating T cells after dendritic cell vaccination. Findings and limits, study-wide: Few patients contributed both blood and tumor specimens.

This clone was detected a few times. The antigen is undetermined. Noted time point: after dendritic cell vaccination, including at tumor progression/relapse. No glioblastoma patient carried an isocitrate dehydrogenase mutation. PBMC sampling occurred before vaccination, two weeks after the third dose, and at progression. Germline V gene lookup returns CDR1 SGHNT and CDR2 YENEEA. The CDR3 covers 15 residues. Amplification used 60 V beta primers and 13 J beta primers. This table comes from immunoSEQ multiplex PCR, and its TCRdb copy is limited to in-frame clones, with some not included. The data hold 110,000 or so clones, with roughly 90% observed a single time.

The chain combines TRBV11-3 with TRBJ2-5, with D perhaps matching TRBD2 (6 bases). The J call may be in error: the DNA end matches TRBJ2-7 better. The sample in question was blood, obtained after dendritic cell vaccination. The clonotype comes from a human donor with glioblastoma. This CDR3 reads CASSKEGGLYYEQYF. The CDR3 nucleotides are TGTGCCAGCAGCAAGGAGGGCGGGCTATACTACGAGCAGTACTTC.